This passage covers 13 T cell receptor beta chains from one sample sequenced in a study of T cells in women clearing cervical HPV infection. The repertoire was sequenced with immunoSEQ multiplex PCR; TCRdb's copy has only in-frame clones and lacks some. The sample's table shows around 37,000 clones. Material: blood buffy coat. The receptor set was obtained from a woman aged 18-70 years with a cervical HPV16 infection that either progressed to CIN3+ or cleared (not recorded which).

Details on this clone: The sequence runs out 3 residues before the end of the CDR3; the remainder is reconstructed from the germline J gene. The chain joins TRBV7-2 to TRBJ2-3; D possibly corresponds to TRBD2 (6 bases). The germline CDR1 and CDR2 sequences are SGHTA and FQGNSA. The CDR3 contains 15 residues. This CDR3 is CASSSGTPYQETQYF. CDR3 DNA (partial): TGTGCCAGCAGCTCCGGGACTCCGTACCAAGAGACG.

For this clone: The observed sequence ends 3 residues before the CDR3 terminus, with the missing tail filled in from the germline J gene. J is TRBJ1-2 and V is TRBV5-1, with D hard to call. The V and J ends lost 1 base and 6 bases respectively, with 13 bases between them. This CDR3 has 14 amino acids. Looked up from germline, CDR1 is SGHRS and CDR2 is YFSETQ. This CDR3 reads CASSLNPPGDGYTF. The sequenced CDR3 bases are TGCGCCAGCAGCTTGAACCCTCCCGGGGATGGC.

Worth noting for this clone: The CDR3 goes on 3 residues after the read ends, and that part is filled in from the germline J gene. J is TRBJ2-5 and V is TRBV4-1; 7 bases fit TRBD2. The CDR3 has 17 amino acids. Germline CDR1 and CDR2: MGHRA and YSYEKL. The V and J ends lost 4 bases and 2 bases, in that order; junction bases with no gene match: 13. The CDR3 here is CASSPLWRESGQETQYF. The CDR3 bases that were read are TGCGCCAGCAGCCCCCTTTGGCGGGAGTCGGGGCAAGAGACC.

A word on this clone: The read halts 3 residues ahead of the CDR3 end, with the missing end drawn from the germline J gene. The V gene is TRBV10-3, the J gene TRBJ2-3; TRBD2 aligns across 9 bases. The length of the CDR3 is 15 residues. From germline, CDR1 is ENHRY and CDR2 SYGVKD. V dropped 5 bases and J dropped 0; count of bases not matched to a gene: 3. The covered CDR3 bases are TGTGCCATCAGTTTAGCGGGAGTAAGCACAGATACG. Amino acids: CAISLAGVSTDT. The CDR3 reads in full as CAISLAGVSTDTQYF.

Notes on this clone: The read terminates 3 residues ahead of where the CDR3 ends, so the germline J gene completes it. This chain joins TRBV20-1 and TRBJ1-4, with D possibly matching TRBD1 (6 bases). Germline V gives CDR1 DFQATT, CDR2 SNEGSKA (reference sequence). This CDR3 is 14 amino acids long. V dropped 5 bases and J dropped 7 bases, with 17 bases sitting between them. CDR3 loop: CSAGGGPRGEKLFF. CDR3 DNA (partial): TGCAGTGCTGGGGGCGGACCCAGAGGTGAAAAA.

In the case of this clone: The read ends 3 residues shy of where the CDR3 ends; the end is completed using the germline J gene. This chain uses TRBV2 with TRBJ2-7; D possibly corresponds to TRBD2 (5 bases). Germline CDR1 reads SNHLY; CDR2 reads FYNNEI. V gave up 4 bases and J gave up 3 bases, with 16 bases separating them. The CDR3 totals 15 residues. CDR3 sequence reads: CASSGGTDSYYEQYF. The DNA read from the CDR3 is TGTGCCAGCAGTGGGGGTACGGACTCCTACTACGAG.

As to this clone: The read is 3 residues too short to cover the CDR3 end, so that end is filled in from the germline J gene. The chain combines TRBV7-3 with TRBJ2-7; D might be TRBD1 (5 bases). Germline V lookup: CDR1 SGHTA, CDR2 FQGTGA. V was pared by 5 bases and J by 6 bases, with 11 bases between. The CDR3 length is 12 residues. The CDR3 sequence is CASSTQGSEQYF. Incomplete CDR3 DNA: TGTGCCAGCAGCACCCAGGGAAGCGAG.

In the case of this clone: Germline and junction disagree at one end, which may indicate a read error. CDR3 region: CASSQDLAAEHEKLFF. The sequenced CDR3 bases are TGCGCCAGCAGCCAAGATCTAGCAGCAGAGCATGAAAAG. V gene TRBV4-2 combines with J gene TRBJ2-2, with D possibly matching TRBD2 (5 bases). The read terminates 3 residues ahead of where the CDR3 ends, so the germline J gene completes it. The germline gives CDR1 LGHNA, CDR2 YNFKEQ. This CDR3 is 16 amino acids long.

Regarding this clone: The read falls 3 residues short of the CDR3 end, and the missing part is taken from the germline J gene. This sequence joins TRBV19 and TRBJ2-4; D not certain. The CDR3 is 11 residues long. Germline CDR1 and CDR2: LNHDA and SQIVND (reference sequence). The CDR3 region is CASSWFYGQYF. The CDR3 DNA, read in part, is TGTGCCAGTAGTTGGTTCTATGGT. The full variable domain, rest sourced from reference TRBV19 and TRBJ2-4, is DGGITQSPKYLFRKEGQNVTLSCEQNLNHDAMYWYRQDPGQGLRLIYYSQIVNDFQKGDIAEGYSVSREKKESFPLTVTSAQKNPTAFYLCASSWFYGQYFGAGTRLSVL.

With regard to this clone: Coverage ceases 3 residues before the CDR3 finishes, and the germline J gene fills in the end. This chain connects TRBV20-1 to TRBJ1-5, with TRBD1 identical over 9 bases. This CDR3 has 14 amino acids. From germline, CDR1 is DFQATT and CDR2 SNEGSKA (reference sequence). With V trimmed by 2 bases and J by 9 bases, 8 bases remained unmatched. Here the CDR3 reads CSARRGQGKGPQHF. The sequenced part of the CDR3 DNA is TGCAGTGCTAGAAGGGGACAGGGCAAGGGGCCC.

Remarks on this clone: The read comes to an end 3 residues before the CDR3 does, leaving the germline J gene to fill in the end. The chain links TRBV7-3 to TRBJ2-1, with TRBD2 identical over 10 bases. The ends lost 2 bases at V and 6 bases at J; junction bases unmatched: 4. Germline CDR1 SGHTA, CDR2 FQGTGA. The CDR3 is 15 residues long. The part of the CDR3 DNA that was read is TGTGCCAGCAGCTTACAAGCGGGAGGGCCCAATGAG. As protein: CASSLQAGGPNE. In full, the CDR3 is CASSLQAGGPNEQFF.

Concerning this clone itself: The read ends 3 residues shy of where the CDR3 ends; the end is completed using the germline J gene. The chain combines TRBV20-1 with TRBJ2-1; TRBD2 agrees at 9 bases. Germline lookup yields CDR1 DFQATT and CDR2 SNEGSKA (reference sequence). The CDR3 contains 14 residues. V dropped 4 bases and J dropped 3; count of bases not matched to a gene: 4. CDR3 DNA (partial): TGCAGTGCTATGGGAGCGGGAGGCTACAATGAG. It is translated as CSAMGAGGYNE. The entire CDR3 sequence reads CSAMGAGGYNEQFF.

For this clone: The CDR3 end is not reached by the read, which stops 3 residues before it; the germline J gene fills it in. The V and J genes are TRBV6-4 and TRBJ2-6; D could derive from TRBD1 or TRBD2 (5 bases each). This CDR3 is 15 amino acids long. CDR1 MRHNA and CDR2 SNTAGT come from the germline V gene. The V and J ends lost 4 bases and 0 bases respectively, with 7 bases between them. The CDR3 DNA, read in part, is TGTGCCAGCAGTGGAGGGGTCTCTGGGGCCAACGTC. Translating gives CASSGGVSGANV. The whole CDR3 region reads CASSGGVSGANVLTF.